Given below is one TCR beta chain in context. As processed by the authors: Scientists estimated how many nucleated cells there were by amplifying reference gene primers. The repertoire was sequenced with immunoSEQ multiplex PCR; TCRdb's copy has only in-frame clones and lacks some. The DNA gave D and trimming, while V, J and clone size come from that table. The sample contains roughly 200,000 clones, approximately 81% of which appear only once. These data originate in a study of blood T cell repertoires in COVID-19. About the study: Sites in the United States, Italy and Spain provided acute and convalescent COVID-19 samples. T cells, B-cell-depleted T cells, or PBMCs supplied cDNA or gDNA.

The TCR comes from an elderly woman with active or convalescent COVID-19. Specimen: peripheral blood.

The CDR3 nucleotides are TGTGCCAGCAGTTTGGCGGGGGAGGCCGGGGAGCTGTTTTTT. Translating gives CASSLAGEAGELFF. This chain connects TRBV9 to TRBJ2-2; 7 bases are a match to TRBD2. CDR3 length: 14 amino acids. V shed 5 bases, J shed 6 bases, and the junction held 7 bases outside the gene matches. Germline loops: CDR1 SGDLS, CDR2 YYNGEE. The whole variable domain, filled in from reference TRBV9 and TRBJ2-2, reads DSGVTQTPKHLITATGQRVTLRCSPRSGDLSVYWYQQSLDQGLQFLIQYYNGEERAKGNILERFSAQQFPDLHSELNLSSLELGDSALYFCASSLAGEAGELFFGEGSRLTVL.